Shown below are 26 T cell receptor beta chains from a single sample sequenced in a study of blood T cell repertoires in COVID-19. Assay: immunoSEQ multiplex PCR; the TCRdb copy retains only in-frame clones and omits some. This sample has 130,000 to 150,000 clones, with approximately 89% found just once. Specimen: peripheral blood. The source of these receptors is a human donor in a cohort sampled during active COVID-19.

CDR3 residues: CASSQLDSMNTEAFF. The DNA for the CDR3 is TGTGCCAGCAGCCAACTGGACAGCATGAACACTGAAGCTTTCTTT. The gene calls are TRBV4-2 and TRBJ1-1; the D gene is possibly TRBD1 (6 bases). The CDR3 totals 15 residues. Germline CDR1 reads LGHNA; CDR2 reads YNFKEQ. V shed 2 bases and J shed 0 bases, with 10 bases lying between them.

V gene TRBV27 combines with J gene TRBJ1-6; 8 nucleotides align to TRBD1. Per the germline V gene, CDR1 is MNHEY and CDR2 is SMNVEV (reference sequence). Trimming took 6 bases from V and 1 from J; bases not matched to a gene: 5. This CDR3 is 16 amino acids long. CDR3 region: CASSQGARSYNSPLHF. CDR3 DNA: TGTGCCAGCAGCCAGGGGGCGAGGTCCTATAATTCACCCCTCCACTTT.

The chain has TRBV5-1 and TRBJ1-1; unclear D gene. The V and J ends lost 0 bases and 5 bases respectively, with 11 bases between them. This CDR3 is built from 14 residues. Germline V gene lookup returns CDR1 SGHRS and CDR2 YFSETQ. CDR3 protein: CASSLVQEATEAFF. The CDR3 DNA reads TGCGCCAGCAGCTTGGTTCAGGAGGCAACTGAAGCTTTCTTT.

The sample holds one count of this clone. The chain links TRBV5-6 to TRBJ2-7; a possible D gene is TRBD1 (5 bases). The V gene's germline CDR1 is SGHDT and CDR2 YYEEEE. CDR3 length: 14 residues. V was cut by 4 bases and J by 1 base, with 12 bases left in between. In nucleotides, the CDR3 is TGTGCCAGCAGCGGAGCGACAGAATCCTACGAGCAGTACTTC. The encoded protein is CASSGATESYEQYF. The full variable domain, completed using reference TRBV5-6 and TRBJ2-7, is DAGVTQSPTHLIKTRGQQVTLRCSPKSGHDTVSWYQQALGQGPQFIFQYYEEEERQRGNFPDRFSGHQFPNYSSELNVNALLLGDSALYLCASSGATESYEQYFGPGTRLTVT.

The chain employs TRBV12-3 or TRBV12-4 and TRBJ2-7, with D possibly TRBD2 on 5 matching bases. V dropped 10 bases and J dropped 1 base, with 14 bases sitting between them. The CDR3 spans 13 residues. The CDR3 here is CAIPSGWSYEQYF. In nucleotides, the CDR3 is TGTGCCATCCCGTCGGGGTGGTCCTACGAGCAGTACTTC.

The sample holds one count of this clone. The chain uses TRBV6-5 and TRBJ2-7, with 7 bases matching TRBD1. Per the germline V gene, CDR1 is MNHEY and CDR2 is SVGAGI. The CDR3 sequence is 14 residues long. V was clipped by 7 bases and J by 3 bases; unmatched bases: 9. Written as DNA, the CDR3 is TGTGCCAGCAAGGTGAGAGCAGGGGGCTACGAGCAGTACTTC. This sequence encodes CASKVRAGGYEQYF.

In this sample, this clone turned up a few times. In DNA form, the CDR3 reads TGCAGCGTTGATCTCAGTTCGAACACTGAAGCTTTCTTT. It translates to CSVDLSSNTEAFF. The rearrangement links TRBV29-1 to TRBJ1-1, with D uncertain. Trimming took off 3 bases at V and 1 base at J, with 9 bases between the two ends. CDR3 length: 13 residues. Per germline, CDR1 SQVTM and CDR2 ANQGSEA.

This clone has only a few counts. The chain recombines TRBV12-3 or TRBV12-4 with TRBJ1-1, with D hard to call. The CDR3 is made up of 11 amino acids. The germline V and J ends were trimmed by 6 bases and 6 bases, with 8 bases remaining between them. DNA of the CDR3: TGTGCCAGCAGGCTACAGCCTGAAGCTTTCTTT. Protein sequence: CASRLQPEAFF.

A word on this clone: The junction shows a germline mismatch at one end, possibly a read error. In the same sample, other DNA sequences code for this CDR3. Here the CDR3 DNA reads TGTGCCAGCAGTAAAGTTACAGCCGCCTCTGGGGCCAACGTCCTGACCTTC. It yields the protein CASSKVTAASGANVLTF. V is TRBV2 and J is TRBJ2-6; D possibly corresponds to TRBD1 (5 bases). CDR3 length: 17 amino acids. Germline assignment: CDR1 SNHLY and CDR2 FYNNEI.

This clone was seen a single time. This chain connects TRBV4-1 to TRBJ2-7; 11 bases agree with TRBD2. CDR1 and CDR2 from the germline V gene are MGHRA and YSYEKL. The V and J ends lost 2 bases and 2 bases, in that order; junction bases with no gene match: 2. This CDR3 region has 15 residues. The CDR3 coding sequence is TGCGCCAGCAGCCAAACGGGACTAGCGGCCTACGAGCAGTACTTC. Protein sequence: CASSQTGLAAYEQYF.

The J gene is TRBJ1-6, the V gene TRBV3-1 (or the pseudogene TRBV3-2); 7 positions agree with TRBD1. V gave up 4 bases and J gave up 2 bases; unmatched junction bases: 5. CDR3 size: 16 residues. The germline V gene encodes CDR1 LGHDT and CDR2 YNNKEL (reference sequence). CDR3 loop: CASSLQGWTYNSPLHF. CDR3 nucleotide sequence: TGTGCCAGCAGCCTACAGGGGTGGACCTATAATTCACCCCTCCACTTT.

The CDR3 reads CASSRASGGDIQYF. The CDR3 nucleotides are TGTGCCAGTAGTAGAGCTAGCGGGGGAGACATTCAGTACTTC. The chain employs TRBV19 and TRBJ2-4, with TRBD2 matching over 10 bases. Germline trimming cut 4 bases from V and 8 bases from J; bases unmatched to any gene: 5. The germline CDR1 and CDR2 sequences are LNHDA and SQIVND (reference sequence). The CDR3 totals 14 residues.

The rearrangement links TRBV6-5 to TRBJ2-5; 11 bases match TRBD2. Losses at the gene ends were 4 bases for V and 4 bases for J; bases not matched to a gene: 8. The CDR3 totals 16 residues. Germline values: CDR1 MNHEY, CDR2 SVGAGI. The CDR3 DNA reads TGTGCCAGCAGTTCAGATAGCGGGGGGGCTTCAGAGACCCAGTACTTC. Translated: CASSSDSGGASETQYF.

DNA for the CDR3: TGTGCCAGCAGCTCCTTCGCGGGCCGCACAGATACGCAGTATTTT. Translating it yields CASSSFAGRTDTQYF. J is TRBJ2-3 and V is TRBV7-3; D possibly corresponds to TRBD2 (5 bases). The CDR3 extends over 15 amino acids. The germline gives CDR1 SGHTA, CDR2 FQGTGA. V gave up 4 bases and J gave up 1 base, with 12 bases separating them.

The chain couples TRBV29-1 to TRBJ1-1; TRBD1 matches 10 bases. Germline V gives CDR1 SQVTM, CDR2 ANQGSEA. The CDR3 is 12 amino acids. V was clipped by 7 bases and J by 5 bases; unmatched bases: 4. In nucleotides, the CDR3 is TGCAGCGGGGACAGGGGAGGAACTGAAGCTTTCTTT. Translated, it gives CSGDRGGTEAFF.

This clone appeared a single time. The rearrangement links TRBV4-2 to TRBJ2-4, with a weak D call TRBD1 (5 bases). This CDR3 region has 15 residues. Germline V gene lookup returns CDR1 LGHNA and CDR2 YNFKEQ. V lost 0 bases and J 6 bases, leaving 12 bases between the germline ends. The CDR3 reads CASSQENRFGNIQYF. CDR3 coding DNA: TGTGCCAGCAGCCAAGAGAACAGGTTTGGAAACATTCAGTACTTC.

This chain links TRBV5-1 with TRBJ2-5; D not resolved. CDR3 length: 13 amino acids. Germline CDR1 reads SGHRS; CDR2 reads YFSETQ. V gave up 0 bases and J gave up 3 bases, with 6 bases separating them. CDR3 in amino acids: CASSLGQEETQYF. The CDR3 coding sequence is TGCGCCAGCAGCTTGGGGCAGGAAGAGACCCAGTACTTC.

The V gene is TRBV14, the J gene TRBJ1-2, with 8 bases matching TRBD1. The junction had 7 bases not matched to a gene; V was cut back by 4 bases and J by 3 bases. CDR1 and CDR2 from the germline V gene are SGHDN and FVKESK. CDR3 size: 15 residues. CDR3 sequence reads: CASSRTGGSDYGYTF. CDR3 DNA sequence: TGTGCCAGCAGCCGTACAGGGGGAAGCGACTATGGCTACACCTTC.

This chain joins TRBV7-9 and TRBJ1-1, with TRBD1 identical over 8 bases. The germline gives CDR1 SEHNR, CDR2 FQNEAQ (reference sequence). CDR3 length equals 16 residues. V shed 4 bases, J shed 4 bases, and the junction held 11 bases outside the gene matches. The CDR3 nucleotides read TGTGCCAGCAGCTACACATACCAGGGGGCGACCACTGAAGCTTTCTTT. It specifies CASSYTYQGATTEAFF.

The rearrangement links TRBV4-1 to TRBJ1-1, with D possibly being TRBD1 (5 bases). CDR1 and CDR2 from the germline V gene are MGHRA and YSYEKL. V gave up 4 bases and J gave up 1 base, with 16 bases separating them. This CDR3 contains 16 residues. CDR3 bases: TGCGCCAGCAGCCCAGGCAGGGCCAGGGCGAACACTGAAGCTTTCTTT. Translation gives CASSPGRARANTEAFF.

J is TRBJ1-3 and V is TRBV19; TRBD1 matches at 9 bases. CDR1 is LNHDA, CDR2 SQIVND, per germline (reference sequence). The CDR3 consists of 15 residues. The J segment lost 8 bases and the V segment lost 6 bases, leaving 11 bases of the junction unmatched. CDR3 in amino acids: CASRTRDRALDTIYF. For the CDR3, the DNA is TGTGCCAGTAGAACCCGGGACAGGGCTTTGGACACCATATATTTT. Based on the CDR3 plus reference TRBV19 and TRBJ1-3, the full variable domain is DGGITQSPKYLFRKEGQNVTLSCEQNLNHDAMYWYRQDPGQGLRLIYYSQIVNDFQKGDIAEGYSVSREKKESFPLTVTSAQKNPTAFYLCASRTRDRALDTIYFGEGSWLTVV.

The chain carries TRBV11-1 and TRBJ2-5; TRBD1 matches at 8 bases. This CDR3 contains 15 residues. Germline values: CDR1 SGHAT, CDR2 FQDESV (reference sequence). V was pared by 4 bases and J by 5 bases, with 9 bases of the junction left unmatched. CDR3 DNA sequence: TGTGCCAGCAGCTCGGACAGGGCAAAGCTGGAGACCCAGTACTTC. Protein: CASSSDRAKLETQYF.

The genes are TRBV29-1 and TRBJ1-1; 9 nucleotides align to TRBD1. Germline CDR1 and CDR2: SQVTM and ANQGSEA. There are 12 residues in the CDR3. Trimming at V came to 1 base and at J to 8 bases, leaving 2 bases not matched to a gene. CDR3 sequence reads: CSVEGTGAEAFF. CDR3 bases: TGCAGCGTTGAAGGGACAGGGGCCGAAGCTTTCTTT.

V gene TRBV23-1 combines with J gene TRBJ1-1; D gene uncertain. TRBV23-1 belongs to the ORF category, with a function that is uncertain. V shed 10 bases and J shed 0 bases, with 12 bases lying between them. The CDR3 runs to 13 residues. CDR3 nucleotides: TGCGCCACCAACGGTATCATGAACACTGAAGCTTTCTTT. Translating it yields CATNGIMNTEAFF.

The rearrangement links TRBV9 to TRBJ2-5, with 7 bases matching TRBD2. Germline CDR1 is SGDLS and CDR2 is YYNGEE. With V trimmed by 0 bases and J by 0 bases, 11 bases remained unmatched. The CDR3 is made up of 18 amino acids. CDR3 sequence reads: CASSVGGWELANQETQYF. CDR3 bases: TGTGCCAGCAGCGTAGGAGGATGGGAACTAGCGAACCAAGAGACCCAGTACTTC. Looking up the rest from reference TRBV9 and TRBJ2-5 gives the full variable domain: DSGVTQTPKHLITATGQRVTLRCSPRSGDLSVYWYQQSLDQGLQFLIQYYNGEERAKGNILERFSAQQFPDLHSELNLSSLELGDSALYFCASSVGGWELANQETQYFGPGTRLLVL.

The V call is TRBV7-8, the J call TRBJ2-1; TRBD1 is a possible D gene (6 bases). The CDR3 extends over 12 amino acids. CDR1 and CDR2 from the germline V gene are SGHVS and FQNEAQ. The germline V and J ends were trimmed by 0 bases and 12 bases, with 9 bases remaining between them. The CDR3 region is CASSLALGGQFF. CDR3 bases: TGTGCCAGCAGCTTAGCTCTAGGGGGGCAGTTCTTC.